The rows below give T cell receptor beta chains drawn from one sample of a study of blood T cell repertoires in COVID-19. Sequencing used immunoSEQ multiplex PCR; TCRdb keeps in-frame clones, though not all of them. The sample gives roughly 130,000 clones, approximately 81% of which show up once; under 15% is in the top ten. Sequencing input: peripheral blood. The receptor set was obtained from a young woman who had recovered from COVID-19. CDR3s include the opening cysteine and the closing phenylalanine or tryptophan. A D gene is named only where the DNA matches it firmly. Not all rows give a size; the values are once, few, many and, for expanded clones, a class.

v_gene,j_gene,abundance,d_gene,CDR3nt,CDR3aa
TRBV6-5,TRBJ1-2,.,.,TGTGCCAGCAGTTACTCGCGCGGGAGACCTGGCTACACCTTC,CASSYSRGRPGYTF
TRBV7-9,TRBJ1-1,.,TRBD1,TGTGCCAGCAGCGTGGGACAGGGGAGCACTGAAGCTTTCTTT,CASSVGQGSTEAFF
TRBV2,TRBJ1-1,.,.,TGTGCCAGCAGTGACTACACTGAAGCTTTCTTT,CASSDYTEAFF
TRBV7-2,TRBJ2-7,.,.,TGTGCCAGCAGCCAGGGACTTTCCTACGAGCAGTACTTC,CASSQGLSYEQYF
TRBV5-5,TRBJ2-1,.,TRBD1,TGTGCCAGCAGTTATATGGACAGGGGAAATGAGCAGTTCTTC,CASSYMDRGNEQFF
TRBV12-3/TRBV12-4,TRBJ2-1,.,TRBD1,TGTGCCAGCAGTTTTTCACAGGGGACGTTCTTC,CASSFSQGTFF
TRBV6-1,TRBJ1-4,.,.,TGTGCCAGCAGTGCGAACAGGTTACTGCAGGCAACTAATGAAAAACTGTTTTTT,CASSANRLLQATNEKLFF
TRBV6-2/TRBV6-3,TRBJ1-1,.,.,TGTGCCAGCAGTAACCCGGGACAAGGGCCCGGGACTGAAGCTTTCTTT,CASSNPGQGPGTEAFF
TRBV13,TRBJ2-1,.,.,TGTGCCAGCAGCCTCATGGGCTATAAGGACTCCTACAATGAGCAGTTCTTC,CASSLMGYKDSYNEQFF
TRBV29-1,TRBJ1-2,.,.,TGCAGCGTTGACCAGGGTTTTGGCTACACCTTC,CSVDQGFGYTF
TRBV12-3/TRBV12-4,TRBJ2-3,.,.,TGTGCCAGCAGACGACAGGTTTTCGATACGCAGTATTTT,CASRRQVFDTQYF
TRBV23-1,TRBJ1-5,.,.,TGCGCCAGCAGTCAAAGGGACAACAATCAGCCCCAGCATTTT,CASSQRDNNQPQHF
TRBV12-5,TRBJ2-2,.,TRBD1,TGTGCTAGTGGACGTACAGGGGGTATCCACACCGGGGAGCTGTTTTTT,CASGRTGGIHTGELFF
TRBV5-8,TRBJ1-3,.,.,TGTGCCAGCAGCTTGTATCCCCAGGAGGAAAACACCATATATTTT,CASSLYPQEENTIYF
TRBV27,TRBJ2-7,.,.,TGTGCCAGCAGTTTAAACAGGGACGAGCAGTACTTC,CASSLNRDEQYF
TRBV19,TRBJ2-6,.,TRBD1,TGTGCCAGTAGTAGGGGGACAGCCGCCACTAGGGTCAACGTCCTGACTTTC,CASSRGTAATRVNVLTF
TRBV14,TRBJ2-3,few,.,TGTGCCAGCAGCCCGTCCCCCGGAGCGTATACGCAGTATTTT,CASSPSPGAYTQYF
TRBV19,TRBJ2-1,.,TRBD1,TGTGCCAGTAGTATCGGACAGGGTTTGTCCCCCCAAGGTGAGCAGTTCTTC,CASSIGQGLSPQGEQFF
TRBV6-5,TRBJ1-5,few,.,TGTGCCAGCAGTTACATACGGCAGGGCCAGCCCCAGCATTTT,CASSYIRQGQPQHF
TRBV19,TRBJ1-2,.,TRBD1,TGTGCCAGTAGTACGACCGGGACAGCAGATATCTATGGCTACACCTTC,CASSTTGTADIYGYTF
TRBV5-1,TRBJ2-7,.,TRBD1,TGCGCCAGCAGCTTGGGGACAGGGGGAAAACCCGAGCAGTACTTC,CASSLGTGGKPEQYF
TRBV6-1,TRBJ1-1,.,TRBD1,TGTGCCAGCAGTGACCTACAGGGGGCTGCTGAAGCTTTCTTT,CASSDLQGAAEAFF
TRBV7-2,TRBJ1-1,few,.,TGTGCCAGCAGCCGGGGGTCAGTCGTAGCCGAAGCTTTCTTT,CASSRGSVVAEAFF
TRBV11-2,TRBJ2-1,.,.,TGTGCCAGCAGCTTAGATATCGCTATCCATGAGCAGTTCTTC,CASSLDIAIHEQFF
TRBV5-1,TRBJ1-5,once,.,TGCGCCAGCAGCCCCACTGGGGGAAGGGGGAATCAGCCCCAGCATTTT,CASSPTGGRGNQPQHF
TRBV15,TRBJ2-3,.,.,TGTGCCACCAGCAGAGGTGGGGGCCTAGGGGGGGCAGATACGCAGTATTTT,CATSRGGGLGGADTQYF
TRBV27,TRBJ1-6,.,TRBD1,TGTGCCAGCAGTCCGACGGACAGGGGAAATTCACCCCTCCACTTT,CASSPTDRGNSPLHF
TRBV9,TRBJ1-1,.,TRBD1,TGTGCCAGCAGCTTTGATGGGGGGACAGGGGCTGTGAACACTGAAGCTTTCTTT,CASSFDGGTGAVNTEAFF
TRBV5-1,TRBJ1-1,.,.,TGCGCCAGCAGCTTCAGTCCATCAAGCACTGAAGCTTTCTTT,CASSFSPSSTEAFF
TRBV7-8,TRBJ1-1,.,.,TGTGCCAGCAGCTTAGCGACTGGCGGGGGTCCTGAAGCTTTCTTT,CASSLATGGGPEAFF
TRBV15,TRBJ2-7,.,TRBD1,TGTGCCACCAGCAGAGATTTCAGGGGACAGGGGGCAATCGAGCAGTACTTC,CATSRDFRGQGAIEQYF
TRBV5-1,TRBJ1-5,.,.,TGCGCCAGCAGCTTGGCCCTAGATCAGCCCCAGCATTTT,CASSLALDQPQHF
TRBV5-1,TRBJ1-2,.,TRBD1,TGCGCCAGCAGCCCTTATAAGACAGGGGGCCCTAATAACTATGGCTACACCTTC,CASSPYKTGGPNNYGYTF
TRBV9,TRBJ2-7,once,.,TGTGCCAGCAGCGGCCCAGGGGATAACGAGCAGTACTTC,CASSGPGDNEQYF
TRBV7-8,TRBJ2-1,.,TRBD2,TGTGCCAGCAGCTCCACCACTAGCGGCTTAGACTCCTACAATGAGCAGTTCTTC,CASSSTTSGLDSYNEQFF
TRBV29-1,TRBJ2-3,.,.,TGCAGCGTTGAAGACCTGGACGCGGGGACGCAGTATTTT,CSVEDLDAGTQYF
TRBV13,TRBJ1-1,.,.,TGTGCCAGCAGCTTAGGAGCGAGTACTGAAGCTTTCTTT,CASSLGASTEAFF
TRBV3-1/TRBV3-2,TRBJ1-3,.,TRBD1,TGTGCCAGCAGCCGGGGACAGGGGGCCTCTGGAAACACCATATATTTT,CASSRGQGASGNTIYF
TRBV7-8,TRBJ2-6,.,.,TGTGCCAGCAGCTTAGGATTCCGACACTCTGGGGCCAACGTCCTGACTTTC,CASSLGFRHSGANVLTF
TRBV5-1,TRBJ2-7,.,TRBD1,TGCGCCAGCAGTCCACAGGGGAACGAGCAGTACTTC,CASSPQGNEQYF
TRBV5-1,TRBJ2-5,.,TRBD1,TGCGCCAGCAGCCCACCGAAACCGGGACAGGGGGCATTAGACCAAGAGACCCAGTACTTC,CASSPPKPGQGALDQETQYF
TRBV5-8,TRBJ2-7,.,.,TGTGCCAGCTGGGGGCCAGGAAGTCCCTACGAGCAGTACTTC,CASWGPGSPYEQYF
TRBV11-3,TRBJ2-7,.,TRBD1,TGTGCCAGCAGTGAGACAGGGGGCCTCGAGCAGTACTTC,CASSETGGLEQYF
TRBV27,TRBJ1-1,.,.,TGTGCCAGCAGTGCCGACAGACTGAACACTGAAGCTTTCTTT,CASSADRLNTEAFF
TRBV3-1/TRBV3-2,TRBJ1-1,.,.,TGTGCCAGCAGCCAAGGGGGGCTAGCCACTGAAGCTTTCTTT,CASSQGGLATEAFF
TRBV5-1,TRBJ2-3,.,TRBD2,TGCGCCAGCTTAGCGGGGGGGGTCACAGATACGCAGTATTTT,CASLAGGVTDTQYF
TRBV18,TRBJ2-3,.,TRBD2,TGTGCCAGCTCACCACGTGCCCCCGGGACTAGCGAACAAACGGGGACAGATACGCAGTATTTT,CASSPRAPGTSEQTGTDTQYF
TRBV7-3,TRBJ2-3,few,.,TGTGCCAGCAGTCCTAGGGGCCCGACAGATACGCAGTATTTT,CASSPRGPTDTQYF
TRBV5-4,TRBJ2-5,.,TRBD2,TGTGCCAGCAGCACGGGACTAGCGTACGAGACCCAGTACTTC,CASSTGLAYETQYF
TRBV18,TRBJ1-2,.,TRBD1,TGTGCCAGCTCATCCAGGGGGCGTCGGTATGGCTACACCTTC,CASSSRGRRYGYTF
TRBV21-1,TRBJ2-3,.,.,TGTGCCAGCAGCACGGGACTGCTGGAGGGCACAGATACGCAGTATTTT,CASSTGLLEGTDTQYF
TRBV13,TRBJ2-5,.,TRBD1,TGTGCCAGCAGCTCCCCCCCCGGGACAGGGGAAGAGACCCAGTACTTC,CASSSPPGTGEETQYF
TRBV5-6,TRBJ2-2,.,.,TGTGCCAGCAGCTTAGGCGGCGGAAACACCGGGGAGCTGTTTTTT,CASSLGGGNTGELFF
TRBV19,TRBJ2-2,.,TRBD2,TGTGCCAGTAGTATAGGGGGGCGGGGGGCGCCCGGGGAGCTGTTTTTT,CASSIGGRGAPGELFF
TRBV5-1,TRBJ2-1,.,TRBD1,TGCGCCAGCAGCGGGGGACAGGGAAGCTACAATGAGCAGTTCTTC,CASSGGQGSYNEQFF
TRBV3-1/TRBV3-2,TRBJ2-7,.,TRBD1,TGTGCCAGCAGCCACCCGGACAGGGGGTGGTACGAGCAGTACTTC,CASSHPDRGWYEQYF
TRBV11-2,TRBJ2-7,.,TRBD2,TGTGCCAGCAGCTCAGTACTAGCGGGAGCAGGCGAGCAGTACTTC,CASSSVLAGAGEQYF
TRBV7-8,TRBJ1-3,.,TRBD1,TGTGCCAGCAGCTTAGGTGCCCGGGGACAGAGCTCTGGAAACACCATATATTTT,CASSLGARGQSSGNTIYF
TRBV11-2,TRBJ2-1,.,.,TGTGCCAGCAGCTTAGTAATGTCACGGACAGCCAATGAGCAGTTCTTC,CASSLVMSRTANEQFF